Shown below are 18 T cell receptor beta chains from a single sample sequenced in a study of cytomegalovirus exposure and HLA in healthy donors (dated by TCRdb to 2016 to 2017). The receptor library was made with the immunoSEQ multiplex PCR assay. The multiplex PCR relied on a mix of 60 forward primers for TCR Vbeta segments and 13 reverse primers for TCR Jbeta segments. TCRdb provides this immuneACCESS table in a form limited to in-frame rearrangements. Some clones are lacking; in checked studies, under half of them reflect an unresolved V gene, and why the rest are absent is not known. Within this sample are about 170,000 clones, with 84% of them counted one time only. About 0.37% of the sample lies in the top ten. Material for sequencing was PBMCs. The receptors derive from a boy between 2 and 15 years old in good health and CMV-seronegative.

The genes are TRBV7-9 and TRBJ2-2; possible D gene TRBD2, 5 bases. V lost 3 bases to trimming and J lost 6 bases, with 14 bases between them. The V gene's germline CDR1 is SEHNR and CDR2 FQNEAQ (reference sequence). The CDR3 is 15 amino acids. The CDR3 DNA sequence: TGTGCCAGCAGCTTTGAGGGTCAACGGGCCGGGGAGCTGTTTTTT. Translating gives CASSFEGQRAGELFF.

V and J are TRBV6-1 and TRBJ2-5; 7 bases match TRBD2. This CDR3 is built from 15 residues. Germline V gene data show CDR1 as MNHNS and CDR2 as SASEGT. The trim removed 0 bases at V and 5 bases at J, leaving 6 bases unmatched. The CDR3 is CASSEAGGPWETQYF. As DNA, the CDR3 is TGTGCCAGCAGTGAAGCGGGAGGGCCCTGGGAGACCCAGTACTTC.

The chain uses TRBV7-9 and TRBJ2-5; D possibly corresponds to TRBD1 (6 bases). Germline CDR1 reads SEHNR; CDR2 reads FQNEAQ (reference sequence). This CDR3 comprises 15 residues. V was clipped by 1 base and J by 3 bases, with 12 bases between them. CDR3 DNA sequence: TGTGCCAGCAGCTTAGTCCACAGGGCAAAAGAGACCCAGTACTTC. This translates into CASSLVHRAKETQYF.

V usage is TRBV5-4 and J usage is TRBJ2-3, with D possibly TRBD2 on 6 matching bases. Trimming removed 0 bases at V and 4 bases at J, with 15 bases between. Germline V gene sequence: CDR1 SGHNT, CDR2 YYREEE (reference sequence). The CDR3 is 16 amino acids. The CDR3 bases are TGTGCCAGCAGCTTGGTGAGGGCGGGAAGTGCAGATACGCAGTATTTT. This codes for CASSLVRAGSADTQYF.

V is TRBV27 and J is TRBJ2-1, with TRBD2 matching over 9 bases. Germline V gene lookup returns CDR1 MNHEY and CDR2 SMNVEV (reference sequence). This CDR3 contains 16 residues. The V segment lost 3 bases and the J segment 7 bases; nucleotides outside the gene matches: 10. In nucleotides, the CDR3 is TGTGCCAGCAGTTTGTTGGGCGGGAGGGTAGTGAATGAGCAGTTCTTC. It encodes CASSLLGGRVVNEQFF.

The rearrangement uses TRBV6-5 and TRBJ2-7, with TRBD2 identical over 14 bases. The germline CDR1 and CDR2 sequences are MNHEY and SVGAGI. CDR3 length: 16 residues. With 2 bases clipped from V and 8 bases from J, the junction kept 8 bases outside the gene matches. The CDR3 spells CASSYAETSGRAQQYF. As DNA, the CDR3 is TGTGCCAGCAGTTACGCCGAGACTAGCGGGAGGGCCCAGCAGTACTTC.

V is TRBV4-1 and J is TRBJ2-1, with D maybe TRBD1 (5 bases). CDR3 size: 12 residues. The germline CDR1 and CDR2 sequences are MGHRA and YSYEKL. Trimming removed 0 bases from V and 10 bases from J, with 7 bases in between. CDR3 region: CASSQDWGEQFF. The CDR3 coding sequence is TGCGCCAGCAGCCAAGACTGGGGCGAGCAGTTCTTC.

The chain joins TRBV11-2 to TRBJ2-1, with a possible D match to TRBD1 (6 bases). Per the germline V gene, CDR1 is SGHAT and CDR2 is FQNNGV. The CDR3 spans 17 residues. Deletions cut 0 bases from V and 4 bases from J, with 16 bases between. DNA of the CDR3: TGTGCCAGCAGCTTAGATCCCTGGGTGGGGGCGTACAATGAGCAGTTCTTC. Translating gives CASSLDPWVGAYNEQFF.

This rearrangement joins TRBV5-1 to TRBJ1-4; 10 bases fit TRBD1. This CDR3 has 15 amino acids. Germline V lookup: CDR1 SGHRS, CDR2 YFSETQ. V lost 3 bases and J lost 8; bases outside the gene matches: 7. DNA of the CDR3: TGCGCCAGCAGCTGGGACAGGGGAGGAAGCGAAAAACTGTTTTTT. Protein product: CASSWDRGGSEKLFF.

This sequence joins TRBV10-2 and TRBJ2-1; 11 positions agree with TRBD2. Per the germline V gene, CDR1 is WSHSY and CDR2 is SAAADI. Trimming cost V 6 bases and J 10 bases; bases outside gene matches: 8. The CDR3 covers 14 residues. The CDR3 nucleotides read TGCGCCAGCAGAACTAGCGGGAGCAATGGGGAGCAGTTCTTC. This encodes CASRTSGSNGEQFF.

The count of this clone is one. The chain recombines TRBV6-1 with TRBJ1-5, with D maybe TRBD1 (5 bases). Trimming pared 4 bases from V and 3 bases from J, leaving 7 bases between. The CDR3 consists of 13 residues. Germline CDR1 reads MNHNS; CDR2 reads SASEGT. The CDR3 region is CASSVGDNQPQHF. The CDR3 DNA reads as TGTGCCAGCAGTGTAGGGGACAATCAGCCCCAGCATTTT.

This clone was seen only a few times. This sequence joins TRBV28 and TRBJ1-1; D perhaps matches TRBD1 (6 bases). In germline, CDR1 is MDHEN, CDR2 SYDVKM. This CDR3 spans 12 amino acids. The V end lost 3 bases, the J end lost 10 bases, and 12 bases lay between the germline ends. The CDR3 sequence is CASSFGQSVAFF. DNA of the CDR3: TGTGCCAGCAGTTTTGGACAGTCCGTAGCTTTCTTT.

The genes are TRBV27 and TRBJ1-4, with 7 bases fitting TRBD1. CDR3 size: 14 residues. Germline V gene sequence: CDR1 MNHEY, CDR2 SMNVEV (reference sequence). After removal of 4 bases from V and 2 bases from J, the junction contained 1 base not matched to a gene. CDR3 region: CASSYRGTNEKLFF. Written as DNA, the CDR3 is TGTGCCAGCAGTTACAGGGGCACTAATGAAAAACTGTTTTTT.

This sequence joins TRBV6-1 and TRBJ2-2; D is possibly TRBD2 (5 bases). Germline CDR1 and CDR2: MNHNS and SASEGT. The CDR3 consists of 13 residues. V was pared by 7 bases and J by 8 bases, with 14 bases between. For the CDR3, the DNA is TGTGCCAGCATATTTGGACTGGCGGGGGAGCTGTTTTTT. Translated, it gives CASIFGLAGELFF.

This clone was recorded only once. The rearrangement links TRBV7-3 to TRBJ2-3, with TRBD2 matching 7 bases. Trimming at V came to 1 base and at J to 3 bases, leaving 7 bases not matched to a gene. The CDR3 runs to 16 residues. Germline V gene lookup returns CDR1 SGHTA and CDR2 FQGTGA. Here the CDR3 DNA reads TGTGCCAGCAGCTTAAACCCGGGACTACCAACAGATACGCAGTATTTT. It encodes CASSLNPGLPTDTQYF.

This clone appeared once. The V call is TRBV19, the J call TRBJ2-5; possible D gene TRBD1, 6 bases. The CDR3 contains 13 residues. Germline CDR1 LNHDA, CDR2 SQIVND (reference sequence). Between the trimmed V and J ends, which lost 4 bases and 5 bases, there was a span of 11 bases. The CDR3 spells CASSRDQGETQYF. CDR3 DNA sequence: TGTGCCAGTAGTAGGGACCAGGGGGAGACCCAGTACTTC.

This clone was seen just once. V usage is TRBV7-9 and J usage is TRBJ2-5, with D possibly being TRBD2 (6 bases). With 2 bases removed from V and 1 base from J, the gap between germline ends came to 8 bases. CDR1 is SEHNR and CDR2 is FQNEAQ in the germline V gene (reference sequence). The CDR3 loop spans 14 amino acids. CDR3 residues: CASSLSSVQETQYF. In nucleotides, the CDR3 is TGTGCCAGCAGCTTATCTAGCGTCCAAGAGACCCAGTACTTC.

V and J are TRBV10-1 and TRBJ1-1, with D unclear. The germline V gene has CDR1 WNHNN and CDR2 SYGVQD (reference sequence). The CDR3 is 13 amino acids. The ends were cut back, 4 bases at V and 3 bases at J, with 9 bases in the middle. The CDR3 region has the DNA TGCGCCAGCAGTGTTGACATCCACACTGAAGCTTTCTTT. This encodes CASSVDIHTEAFF.